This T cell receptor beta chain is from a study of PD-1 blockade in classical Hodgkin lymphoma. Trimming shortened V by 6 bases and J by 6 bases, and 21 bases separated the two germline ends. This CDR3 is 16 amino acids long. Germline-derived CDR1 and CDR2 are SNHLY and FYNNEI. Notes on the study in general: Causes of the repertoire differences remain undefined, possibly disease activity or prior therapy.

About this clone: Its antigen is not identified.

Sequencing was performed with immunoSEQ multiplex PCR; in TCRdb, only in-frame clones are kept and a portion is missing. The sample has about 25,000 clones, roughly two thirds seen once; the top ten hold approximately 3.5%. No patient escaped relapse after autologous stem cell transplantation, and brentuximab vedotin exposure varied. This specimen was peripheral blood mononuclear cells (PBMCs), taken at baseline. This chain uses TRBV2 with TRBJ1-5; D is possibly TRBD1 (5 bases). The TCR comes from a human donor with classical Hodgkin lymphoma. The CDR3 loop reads CASSAGLWGTGQPQHF. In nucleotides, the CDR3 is TGTGCCAGCAGCGCGGGGCTTTGGGGCACAGGTCAGCCCCAGCATTTT.